This TCR beta chain was obtained from a study of blood T cells in healthy people across ages. A J-beta primer mix and a sample-barcoded 5' primer were used in a second PCR of about 6 to 12 cycles. One entry per CDR3 protein, called by TCRdb with MiXCR from the 5' RACE reads. Of some 1.7 million distinct CDR3 sequences in the sample, under 30% were seen once. Between the trimmed V and J ends, which lost 6 bases and 1 base, there was a span of 12 bases. The CDR3 totals 14 residues. The germline CDR1 and CDR2 sequences are SGHTA and FQGTGA. The source is a woman aged 25 to 45 in good health. V and J are TRBV7-3 and TRBJ1-1, with a tentative D call TRBD1 (5 bases). Sequencing used blood. This CDR3 is CASRPDNSNTEAFF. Written as DNA, the CDR3 is TGTGCCAGCAGACCGGACAACTCGAACACTGAAGCTTTCTTT.